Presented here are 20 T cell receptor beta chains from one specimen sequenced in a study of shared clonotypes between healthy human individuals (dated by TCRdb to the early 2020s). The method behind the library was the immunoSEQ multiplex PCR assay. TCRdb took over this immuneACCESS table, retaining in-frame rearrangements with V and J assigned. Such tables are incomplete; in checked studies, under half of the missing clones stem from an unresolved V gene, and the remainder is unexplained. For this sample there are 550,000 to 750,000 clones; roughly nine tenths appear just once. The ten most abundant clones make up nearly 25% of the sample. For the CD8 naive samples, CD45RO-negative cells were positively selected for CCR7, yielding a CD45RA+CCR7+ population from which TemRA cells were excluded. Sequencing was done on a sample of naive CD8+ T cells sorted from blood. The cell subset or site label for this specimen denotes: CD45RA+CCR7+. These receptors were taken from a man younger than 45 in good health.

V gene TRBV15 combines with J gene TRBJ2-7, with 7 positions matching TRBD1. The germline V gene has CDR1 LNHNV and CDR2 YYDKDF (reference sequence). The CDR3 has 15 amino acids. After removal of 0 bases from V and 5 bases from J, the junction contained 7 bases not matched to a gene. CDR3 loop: CATSRDQDRVNEQYF. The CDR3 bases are TGTGCCACCAGCAGAGACCAAGACAGGGTAAACGAGCAGTACTTC.

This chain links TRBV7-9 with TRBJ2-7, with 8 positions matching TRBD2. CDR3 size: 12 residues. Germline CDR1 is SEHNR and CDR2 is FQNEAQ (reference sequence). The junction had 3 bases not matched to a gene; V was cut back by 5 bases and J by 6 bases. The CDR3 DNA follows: TGTGCCAGCAGCCCCGCGGGGGGCGAGCAGTACTTC. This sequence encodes CASSPAGGEQYF.

This CDR3 is CASLPLGAQIYEQYF. CDR3 nucleotides: TGTGCCAGCCTCCCTTTAGGCGCGCAGATCTACGAGCAGTACTTC. The chain recombines TRBV27 with TRBJ2-7; D unclear. With 8 bases removed from V and 3 bases from J, the gap between germline ends came to 20 bases. CDR3 length: 15 residues. Germline V gives CDR1 MNHEY, CDR2 SMNVEV (reference sequence).

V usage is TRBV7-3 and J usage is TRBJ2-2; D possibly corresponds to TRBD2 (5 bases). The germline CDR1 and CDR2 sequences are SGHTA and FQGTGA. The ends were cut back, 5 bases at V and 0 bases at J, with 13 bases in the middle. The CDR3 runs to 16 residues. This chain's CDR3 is CASSLGSGTNTGELFF. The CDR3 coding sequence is TGTGCCAGCAGCCTAGGGAGCGGAACGAACACCGGGGAGCTGTTTTTT. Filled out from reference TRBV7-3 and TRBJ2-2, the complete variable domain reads GAGVSQTPSNKVTEKGKYVELRCDPISGHTALYWYRQSLGQGPEFLIYFQGTGAADDSGLPNDRFFAVRPEGSVSTLKIQRTERGDSAVYLCASSLGSGTNTGELFFGEGSRLTVL.

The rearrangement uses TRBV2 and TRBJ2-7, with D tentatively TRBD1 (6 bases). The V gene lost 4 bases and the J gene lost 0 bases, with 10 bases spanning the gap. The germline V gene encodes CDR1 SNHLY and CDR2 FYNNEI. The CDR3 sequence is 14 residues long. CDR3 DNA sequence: TGTGCCAGCAGTGGGACAGCGAACTCCTACGAGCAGTACTTC. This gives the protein CASSGTANSYEQYF.

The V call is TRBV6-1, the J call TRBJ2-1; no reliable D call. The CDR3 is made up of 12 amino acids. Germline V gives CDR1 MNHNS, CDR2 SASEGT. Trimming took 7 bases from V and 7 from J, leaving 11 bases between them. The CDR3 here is CASMVRRNEQFF. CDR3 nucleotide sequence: TGTGCCAGCATGGTTAGGCGGAATGAGCAGTTCTTC.

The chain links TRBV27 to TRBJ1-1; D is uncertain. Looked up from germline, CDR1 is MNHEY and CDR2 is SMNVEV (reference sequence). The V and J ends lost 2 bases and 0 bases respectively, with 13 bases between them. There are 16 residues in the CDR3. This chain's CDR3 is CASSLVWRNMNTEAFF. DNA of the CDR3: TGTGCCAGCAGTTTAGTTTGGCGAAACATGAACACTGAAGCTTTCTTT.

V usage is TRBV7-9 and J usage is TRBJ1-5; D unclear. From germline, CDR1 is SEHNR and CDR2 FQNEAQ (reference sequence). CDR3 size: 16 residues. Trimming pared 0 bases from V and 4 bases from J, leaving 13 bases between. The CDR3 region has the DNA TGTGCCAGCAGCTTAGCGTCGAGAGGGCCTAATCAGCCCCAGCATTTT. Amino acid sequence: CASSLASRGPNQPQHF.

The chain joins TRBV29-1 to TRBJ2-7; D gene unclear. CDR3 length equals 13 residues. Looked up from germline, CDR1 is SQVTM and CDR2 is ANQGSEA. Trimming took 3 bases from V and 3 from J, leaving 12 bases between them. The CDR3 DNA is TGCAGCGTTGAGGATCCCGATGACTACGAGCAGTACTTC. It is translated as CSVEDPDDYEQYF.

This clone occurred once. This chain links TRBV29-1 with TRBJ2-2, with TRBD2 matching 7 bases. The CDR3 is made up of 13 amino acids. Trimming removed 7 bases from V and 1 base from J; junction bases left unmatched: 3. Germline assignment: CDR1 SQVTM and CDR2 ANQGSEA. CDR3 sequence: CSASSGNTGELFF. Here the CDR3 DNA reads TGCAGCGCATCTAGCGGGAACACCGGGGAGCTGTTTTTT.

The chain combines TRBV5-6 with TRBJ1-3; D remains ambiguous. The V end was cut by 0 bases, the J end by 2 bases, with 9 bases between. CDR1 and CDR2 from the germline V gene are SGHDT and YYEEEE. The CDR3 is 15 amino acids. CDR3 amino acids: CASSLVRGPGNTIYF. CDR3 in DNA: TGTGCCAGCAGCTTGGTGCGAGGCCCTGGAAACACCATATATTTT.

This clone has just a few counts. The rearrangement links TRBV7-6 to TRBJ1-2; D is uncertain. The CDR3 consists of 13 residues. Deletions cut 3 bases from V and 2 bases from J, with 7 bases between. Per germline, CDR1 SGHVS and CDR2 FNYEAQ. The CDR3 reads CASSFEENYGYTF. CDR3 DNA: TGTGCCAGCAGCTTCGAGGAGAACTATGGCTACACCTTC.

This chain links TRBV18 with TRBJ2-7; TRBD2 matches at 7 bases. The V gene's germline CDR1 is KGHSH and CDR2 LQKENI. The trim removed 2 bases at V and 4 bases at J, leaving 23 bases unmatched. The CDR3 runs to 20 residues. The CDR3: CASSPSPWEGASQMPYEQYF. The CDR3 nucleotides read TGTGCCAGCTCACCATCCCCGTGGGAGGGCGCGTCTCAAATGCCTTACGAGCAGTACTTC. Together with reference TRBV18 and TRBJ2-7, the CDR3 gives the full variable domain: NAGVMQNPRHLVRRRGQEARLRCSPMKGHSHVYWYRQLPEEGLKFMVYLQKENIIDESGMPKERFSAEFPKEGPSILRIQQVVRGDSAAYFCASSPSPWEGASQMPYEQYFGPGTRLTVT.

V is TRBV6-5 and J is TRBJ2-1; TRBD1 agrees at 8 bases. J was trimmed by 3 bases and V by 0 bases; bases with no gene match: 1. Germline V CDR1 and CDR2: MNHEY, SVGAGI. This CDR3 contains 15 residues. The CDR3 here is CASSYSDRGYNEQFF. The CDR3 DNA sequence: TGTGCCAGCAGTTACTCTGACAGGGGCTACAATGAGCAGTTCTTC.

CDR3 nucleotide sequence: TGTGCCAGCTCCAAGACAGTCTTCTCTGGAAACACCATATATTTT. Its translation is CASSKTVFSGNTIYF. The chain combines TRBV11-2 with TRBJ1-3; the D gene is possibly TRBD1 (5 bases). Germline V gene data show CDR1 as SGHAT and CDR2 as FQNNGV. This CDR3 is 15 amino acids long. The V and J ends lost 8 bases and 0 bases respectively, with 14 bases between them.

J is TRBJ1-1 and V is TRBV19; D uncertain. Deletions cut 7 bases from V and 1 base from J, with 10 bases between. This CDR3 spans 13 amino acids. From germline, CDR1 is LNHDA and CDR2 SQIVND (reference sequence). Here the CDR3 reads CASTDGPNTEAFF. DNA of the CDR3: TGTGCCAGTACGGACGGACCGAACACTGAAGCTTTCTTT.

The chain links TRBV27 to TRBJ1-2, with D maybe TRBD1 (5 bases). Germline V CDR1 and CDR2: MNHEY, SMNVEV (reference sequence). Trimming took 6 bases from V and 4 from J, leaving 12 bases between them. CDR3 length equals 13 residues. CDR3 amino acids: CASRRKGSYGYTF. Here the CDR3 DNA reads TGTGCCAGCAGGAGAAAGGGGAGCTATGGCTACACCTTC.

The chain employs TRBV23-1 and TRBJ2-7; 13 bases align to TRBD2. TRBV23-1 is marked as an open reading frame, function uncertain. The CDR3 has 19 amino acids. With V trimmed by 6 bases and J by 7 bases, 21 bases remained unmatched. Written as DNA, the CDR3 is TGCGCCAGCAGCCGCGAACTCGGACTAGCGGGAGTCGGCGGTCAAGAGCAGTACTTC. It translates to CASSRELGLAGVGGQEQYF.

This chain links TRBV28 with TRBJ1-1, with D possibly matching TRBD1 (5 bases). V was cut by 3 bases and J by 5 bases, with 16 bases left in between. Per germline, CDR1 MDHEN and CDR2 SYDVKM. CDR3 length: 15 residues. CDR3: CASSFSQTGGTEAFF. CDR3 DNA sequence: TGTGCCAGCAGTTTTTCCCAAACGGGGGGGACTGAAGCTTTCTTT.

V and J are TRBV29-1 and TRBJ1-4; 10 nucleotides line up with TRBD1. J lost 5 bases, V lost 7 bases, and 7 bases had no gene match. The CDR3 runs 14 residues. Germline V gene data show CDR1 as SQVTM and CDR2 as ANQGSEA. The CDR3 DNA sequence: TGCAGCGCCCTGACAGGGGGCGCCAATGAAAAACTGTTTTTT. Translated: CSALTGGANEKLFF.